The T cell receptor beta chain described here comes from a study of identical twins. Germline V CDR1 and CDR2: SGHDT, YYEEEE. Trimming shortened V by 0 bases and J by 0 bases, and 7 bases separated the two germline ends. The CDR3 contains 15 residues. TCRdb re-called the 5' RACE reads with MiXCR, one entry per CDR3 protein. The sample yields 500,000 to 650,000 distinct CDR3 sequences, 7.1% seen once. This sample also appeared in a second study, on yellow fever vaccine responses in identical twins.

The sample was PBMCs. This clonotype was obtained from a woman aged 18-29 years in good health. The chain is built from TRBV5-6 and TRBJ1-3, with D unclear. CDR3 nucleotides: TGTGCCAGCAGCTTGGACCGATACTCTGGAAACACCATATATTTT. Encoded protein: CASSLDRYSGNTIYF.